These T cell receptor beta chains were read from a single sample in a study of blood T cell repertoires in COVID-19. Sequenced by immunoSEQ multiplex PCR; TCRdb stores in-frame clones only, minus some. The sample lists roughly 100,000 clones; 71% were seen once. The specimen sequenced was peripheral blood. These TCRs come from a human donor with acute or convalescent COVID-19. The donor label of this sample is uncertain. The CDR3 runs from the conserved cysteine through the conserved F or W. The D gene is left open where the match is weak. Rows may omit the clone size; those that give it use once, few, many or a size class.

J | D | size | V | DNA | CDR3
TRBJ2-7 | TRBD1 | - | TRBV25-1 | TGTGCCAGCAGCCAGACAGGGTACGAGCAGTACTTC | CASSQTGYEQYF
TRBJ1-5 | - | - | TRBV3-1/TRBV3-2 | TGTGCCAGCAGCCAAGATGCAGGGAATCAGCCCCAGCATTTT | CASSQDAGNQPQHF
TRBJ2-1 | - | - | TRBV6-1 | TGTGCCAGCAGTGATAGGAGGGACCTCTACAATGAGCAGTTCTTC | CASSDRRDLYNEQFF
TRBJ2-2 | - | - | TRBV5-1 | TGCGCCAGCTCCCCTCTAGATTACACCGGGGAGCTGTTTTTT | CASSPLDYTGELFF
TRBJ2-5 | TRBD1 | - | TRBV12-3/TRBV12-4 | TGTGCCACCAGACAGGGGGGTTCGAAGACCCAGTACTTC | CATRQGGSKTQYF
TRBJ1-1 | TRBD1 | - | TRBV27 | TGTGCCAGCAGGTTAACAGGGGGCCGGACTGAAGCTTTCTTT | CASRLTGGRTEAFF
TRBJ2-1 | TRBD2 | - | TRBV27 | TGTGCCAGCAGTTTATTTGCGGGGGGGGCCTACAATGAGCAGTTCTTC | CASSLFAGGAYNEQFF
TRBJ2-3 | TRBD1 | - | TRBV29-1 | TGCAGCGTTGAGGGACAGGGACGCACAGATACGCAGTATTTT | CSVEGQGRTDTQYF
TRBJ2-3 | - | - | TRBV7-3 | TGTGCCAGCAGCTTAGCAGGACTTAGCACAGATACGCAGTATTTT | CASSLAGLSTDTQYF
TRBJ2-1 | - | - | TRBV7-3 | TGTGCCAGCAGCTTAACCCCCACAGTACACAATGAGCAGTTCTTC | CASSLTPTVHNEQFF
TRBJ2-5 | - | - | TRBV10-3 | TGTGCCATCAGTGAGCGGCAAGAGACCCAGTACTTC | CAISERQETQYF
TRBJ1-3 | TRBD1 | few | TRBV28 | TGTGCCAGCAGCCCAACCACAGGGGTTGGAAACACCATATATTTT | CASSPTTGVGNTIYF
TRBJ2-3 | TRBD2 | few | TRBV30 | TGTGCCTGGAGTGTAGGGGGACTAGCTATCGGTAGGGATACGCAGTATTTT | CAWSVGGLAIGRDTQYF
TRBJ1-2 | TRBD1 | - | TRBV7-2 | TGTGCCAGCAGCTTTGGACAGGGGTACTATGGCTACACCTTC | CASSFGQGYYGYTF
TRBJ2-5 | - | - | TRBV7-9 | TGTGCCAGCAGCTTTCAGGAGACCCAGTACTTC | CASSFQETQYF
TRBJ2-2 | - | - | TRBV6-5 | TGTGCCAGCAGGCCCACAGGGACGGGGGAGCTGTTTTTT | CASRPTGTGELFF
TRBJ2-7 | - | - | TRBV21-1 | TGTGCCAGCAGCAAAGTAGGTGACAGTCCCTACGAGCAGTACTTC | CASSKVGDSPYEQYF
TRBJ1-1 | - | - | TRBV6-5 | TGTGCCAGCAGTTATGGGGCTGCGAACACTGAAGCTTTCTTT | CASSYGAANTEAFF
TRBJ1-1 | TRBD1 | - | TRBV3-1/TRBV3-2 | TGTGCCAGCAGCACTACAGGGGGCGTCACTGAAGCTTTCTTT | CASSTTGGVTEAFF
TRBJ2-6 | TRBD1 | - | TRBV5-4 | TGTGCCAGCAGTTTTGACAGGGCCGGCTCTGGGGCCAACGTCCTGACTTTC | CASSFDRAGSGANVLTF
TRBJ1-6 | - | - | TRBV2 | TGTGCCAGCATGGGGGACACCTATAATTCACCCCTCCACTTT | CASMGDTYNSPLHF
TRBJ2-5 | TRBD1 | - | TRBV24-1 | TGTGCCACCAGCTCCGGTTCAGGGGGCCCAGAGACCCAGTACTTC | CATSSGSGGPETQYF
TRBJ1-1 | - | few | TRBV29-1 | TGCAGCGCCGGCAGCGCTGAAGCTTTCTTT | CSAGSAEAFF
TRBJ1-5 | TRBD1 | - | TRBV28 | TGTGCCAGCAGTTTAGGAGTTGGACAGGGGGCGGTTCAGCCCCAGCATTTT | CASSLGVGQGAVQPQHF
TRBJ2-1 | - | - | TRBV5-6 | TGTGCCAGCAGCCTCAGGTTCCGGGAGCAGTTCTTC | CASSLRFREQFF
TRBJ2-7 | TRBD1 | - | TRBV24-1 | TGTGCCACCAGTGATGCCACAGGGGGCGCTTTCTACGAGCAGTACTTC | CATSDATGGAFYEQYF
TRBJ1-2 | TRBD1 | few | TRBV5-1 | TGCGCCAGCAGCTTATTGATTGGGACAGCTACCTTATTAAGGGGCTACACCTTC | CASSLLIGTATLLRGYTF
TRBJ2-3 | - | - | TRBV6-1 | TGTGCCAGCAGTGAACGCAGGGGTCTGACAGATACGCAGTATTTT | CASSERRGLTDTQYF
TRBJ2-3 | TRBD2 | - | TRBV3-1/TRBV3-2 | TGTGCCAGCGGATCACTAGCGGGGGTGAGAGGCACAGATACGCAGTATTTT | CASGSLAGVRGTDTQYF
TRBJ1-3 | TRBD1 | once | TRBV5-1 | TGCGCCAGCAGCCCTTACCGACAGGGTGACACCATATATTTT | CASSPYRQGDTIYF
TRBJ2-6 | - | - | TRBV7-3 | TGTGCCAGCAGCTTAAAACCCCCCCAGACTTACCTTTCTGGGGCCAACGTCCTGACTTTC | CASSLKPPQTYLSGANVLTF
TRBJ2-1 | TRBD2 | - | TRBV7-9 | TGTGCCAGCAGCTTAACGCGGGAGTCAGAGTTCTTC | CASSLTRESEFF
TRBJ1-2 | TRBD1 | - | TRBV2 | TGCACCAAGCTTGGGGGACAGTCATATGGCTACACCTTC | CTKLGGQSYGYTF
TRBJ2-5 | - | - | TRBV11-3 | TGTGCCAGCAGCTTCGAAGCCCAAGAGACCCAGTACTTC | CASSFEAQETQYF
TRBJ2-3 | - | - | TRBV30 | TGTGCCTGGAGTGTACTGGCAGATACGCAGTATTTT | CAWSVLADTQYF
TRBJ2-7 | - | - | TRBV3-1/TRBV3-2 | TGTGCCAGCAGCTGGGGCAGCCTCTCCTACGAGCAGTACTTC | CASSWGSLSYEQYF
TRBJ2-3 | - | - | TRBV28 | TGTGCCAGCATAAAGCGGGTCGGCACAGATACGCAGTATTTT | CASIKRVGTDTQYF